This T cell receptor beta chain was obtained from a study of blood T cells in healthy people across ages. Trimming took off 1 base at V and 2 bases at J, with 11 bases between the two ends. CDR3 length: 15 amino acids. Germline V gene lookup returns CDR1 SGHTA and CDR2 FQGNSA. A remark on this clonotype: Its antigen is as yet unknown.

Findings of the study overall: Leaving the PBMCs unsorted stopped any conclusive comparison of naive versus antigen-experienced cells. Possibly confounding the expanded clonotype changes was the fact that donor CMV status was unknown. A strong correlation was found between TCR beta diversity and the percentage of naive T cells. With age, beta diversity per million T cells declined roughly linearly, significantly by approximately 41.

It was with a sample-barcoded 5' primer and a J-beta primer mix that a second PCR of roughly 7 to 12 cycles was run. MiXCR, run by TCRdb on the 5' RACE reads, gives a single entry per CDR3 protein. This table has some 640,000 distinct CDR3 sequences, 49% appearing once. Sequenced: blood. The receptor was derived from a woman aged 55-70 years in good health. The chain combines TRBV7-2 with TRBJ1-2; D unclear. The CDR3 spells CASSLDVVDNYGYTF. As DNA, the CDR3 is TGTGCCAGCAGCTTAGACGTGGTAGACAACTATGGCTACACCTTC.